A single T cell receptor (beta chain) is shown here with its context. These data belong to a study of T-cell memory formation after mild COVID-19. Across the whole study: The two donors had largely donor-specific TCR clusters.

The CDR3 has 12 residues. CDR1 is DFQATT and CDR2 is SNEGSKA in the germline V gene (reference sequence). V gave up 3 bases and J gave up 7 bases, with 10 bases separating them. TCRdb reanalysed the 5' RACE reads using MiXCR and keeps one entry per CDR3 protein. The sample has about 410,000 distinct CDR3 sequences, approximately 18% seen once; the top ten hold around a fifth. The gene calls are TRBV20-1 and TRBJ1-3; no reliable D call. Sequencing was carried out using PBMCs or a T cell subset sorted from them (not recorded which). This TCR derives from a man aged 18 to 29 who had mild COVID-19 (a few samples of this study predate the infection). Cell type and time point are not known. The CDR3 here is CSASAVVNTIYF. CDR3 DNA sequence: TGCAGTGCTAGTGCGGTGGTGAACACCATATATTTT.